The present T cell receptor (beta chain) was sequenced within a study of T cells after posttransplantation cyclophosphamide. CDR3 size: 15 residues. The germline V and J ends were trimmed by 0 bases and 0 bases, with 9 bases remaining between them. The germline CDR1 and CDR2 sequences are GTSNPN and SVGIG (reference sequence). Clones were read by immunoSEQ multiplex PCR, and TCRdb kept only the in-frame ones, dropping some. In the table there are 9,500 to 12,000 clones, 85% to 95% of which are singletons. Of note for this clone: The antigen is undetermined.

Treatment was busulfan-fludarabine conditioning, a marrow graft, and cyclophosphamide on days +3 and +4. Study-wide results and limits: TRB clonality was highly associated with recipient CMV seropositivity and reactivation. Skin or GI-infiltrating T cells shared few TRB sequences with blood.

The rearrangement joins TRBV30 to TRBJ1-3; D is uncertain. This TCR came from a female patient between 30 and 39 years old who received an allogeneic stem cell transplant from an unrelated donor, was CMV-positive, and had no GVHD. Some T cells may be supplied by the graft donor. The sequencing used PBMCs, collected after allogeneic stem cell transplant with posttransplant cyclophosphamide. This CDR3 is CAWSVKPFSGNTIYF. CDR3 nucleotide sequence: TGTGCCTGGAGTGTGAAGCCTTTCTCTGGAAACACCATATATTTT. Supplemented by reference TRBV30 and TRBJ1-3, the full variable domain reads SQTIHQWPATLVQPVGSPLSLECTVEGTSNPNLYWYRQAAGRGLQLLFYSVGIGQISSEVPQNLSASRPQDRQFILSSKKLLLSDSGFYLCAWSVKPFSGNTIYFGEGSWLTVV.